The 5 T cell receptor beta chains below come from one sample, sequenced in a study of CD8+ T cells in alopecia areata. Sequencing relied on a cDNA template that was reverse transcribed from extracted RNA. Sequencing was performed with immunoSEQ multiplex PCR; in TCRdb, only in-frame clones are kept and a portion is missing. The sample lists about 200,000 clones; 50% to 60% were seen once. The source was CD4+ T cells sorted from blood, collected at week 0. Receptor source: a human donor with alopecia areata.

The chain couples TRBV5-1 to TRBJ2-7; D might be TRBD2 (5 bases). V was shortened by 2 bases and J by 5 bases, with 14 bases between the two germline ends. CDR3 length equals 14 residues. Germline CDR1 is SGHRS and CDR2 is YFSETQ. CDR3 nucleotide sequence: TGCGCCAGCAGCTTCTTCGGGGAATTGGACGAGCAGTACTTC. Its protein product is CASSFFGELDEQYF. Together with reference TRBV5-1 and TRBJ2-7, the CDR3 gives the full variable domain: KAGVTQTPRYLIKTRGQQVTLSCSPISGHRSVSWYQQTPGQGLQFLFEYFSETQRNKGNFPGRFSGRQFSNSRSEMNVSTLELGDSALYLCASSFFGELDEQYFGPGTRLTVT.

This clone was detected a few times. The rearrangement uses TRBV7-8 and TRBJ2-7; no firm D call. Germline-derived CDR1 and CDR2 are SGHVS and FQNEAQ. Trimming cost V 1 base and J 5 bases, with 9 bases left between them. The CDR3 totals 13 residues. The CDR3 sequence: CASSLERFHEQYF. CDR3 nucleotides: TGTGCCAGCAGCTTAGAGAGGTTCCACGAGCAGTACTTC.

The chain employs TRBV7-9 and TRBJ1-6, with 8 bases matching TRBD1. The CDR3 runs to 16 residues. Trimming at V came to 0 bases and at J to 9 bases, leaving 7 bases not matched to a gene. Germline lookup yields CDR1 SEHNR and CDR2 FQNEAQ (reference sequence). Here the CDR3 reads CASSLAGQGSGSPLHF. As DNA, the CDR3 is TGTGCCAGCAGCTTAGCCGGACAGGGTTCAGGTTCACCCCTCCACTTT.

The rearrangement links TRBV25-1 to TRBJ2-5, with D possibly being TRBD2 (6 bases). V lost 1 base and J lost 4, with 13 bases in between. Germline CDR1 MGHDK, CDR2 SYGVNS. CDR3 length equals 15 residues. The CDR3 nucleotides are TGTGCCAGCAGTGAATTTTGGGGGGATGCAGAGACCCAGTACTTC. It yields the protein CASSEFWGDAETQYF. The full variable domain, completed using reference TRBV25-1 and TRBJ2-5, is EADIYQTPRYLVIGTGKKITLECSQTMGHDKMYWYQQDPGMELHLIHYSYGVNSTEKGDLSSESTVSRIRTEHFPLTLESARPSHTSQYLCASSEFWGDAETQYFGPGTRLLVL.

The sample holds a few counts of this clone. This chain connects TRBV29-1 to TRBJ1-1, with D perhaps TRBD1 (5 bases). The CDR3 totals 14 residues. Germline CDR1 and CDR2: SQVTM and ANQGSEA. V dropped 3 bases and J dropped 5 bases, with 16 bases sitting between them. The CDR3 coding sequence is TGCAGCGTTGAGAGGGCAGGGAAAGGAACTGAAGCTTTCTTT. Translation: CSVERAGKGTEAFF.